This T cell receptor beta chain appears in the sequencing data of a study of cytomegalovirus exposure and HLA in healthy donors. Study-wide results and caveats: TCR beta V- and J-gene trimming was later associated with a missense DCLRE1C variant. Using a false discovery rate of 0.05, a later analysis showed that approximately 17,000 TCR beta sequences were associated with HLA alleles. In a later analysis, HLA-associated TCR beta chains were more clonally expanded than equally common others.

CDR1 SNHLY and CDR2 FYNNEI come from the germline V gene. J was trimmed by 1 base and V by 7 bases; bases with no gene match: 7. The CDR3 is 15 amino acids. As concerns this clone: What it binds is unknown.

Use of 60 Vbeta and 13 Jbeta primers characterized the PCR. Clones were sequenced by immunoSEQ multiplex PCR, and TCRdb holds only the in-frame ones, with some missing. This table has under 200,000 clones, roughly 80% appearing once. This chain connects TRBV2 to TRBJ2-7, with TRBD2 matching 10 bases. The sequence was collected from a man in his fifties or sixties in good health and CMV-seronegative. Sequences were obtained from PBMCs. The CDR3 region is CASNQLAGVSYEQYF. In DNA form, the CDR3 reads TGTGCCAGCAACCAGCTAGCGGGGGTGTCCTACGAGCAGTACTTC.